This T cell receptor (beta chain) was retrieved from a study of cytomegalovirus exposure and HLA in healthy donors. Primers for the PCR totalled 60 Vbeta and 13 Jbeta. Some clones are missing from TCRdb's copy, which holds only in-frame ones; the method was immunoSEQ multiplex PCR. The top ten clones hold more than 1.5% of a sample with about 60,000 clones, roughly 85% of them seen once. Study outcomes and limitations: In an earlier analysis, about 90% or about 30%: the productive usage of most TCR beta V segments. Three of the chains that were CMV-associated were confirmed in vitro to be specific for CMV antigens.

V dropped 8 bases and J dropped 4 bases, with 8 bases sitting between them. Germline V lookup: CDR1 ENHRY, CDR2 SYGVKD. This CDR3 contains 11 residues. A word on this clone: Its antigen is undetermined.

The sample taken for sequencing was PBMCs. The receptor's source is a man between 25 and 39 years old in good health and CMV-seronegative. This chain links TRBV10-3 with TRBJ2-5; D call uncertain. CDR3 sequence reads: CAIALGETQYF. CDR3 DNA: TGTGCCATCGCCCTCGGAGAGACCCAGTACTTC.